One sample yielded the 26 T cell receptor beta chains listed below, sequenced in a study of CD8 T cells in Susac syndrome. A quantity of about 0.45 to 1 ug RNA underwent reverse transcription using random hexamers. Each CDR3 protein gets one entry after TCRdb re-called the immunoSEQ multiplex PCR reads with MiXCR. The table has 100,000 to 150,000 distinct CDR3 sequences, around 94% seen once. Sequenced: CD4+ T cells from PBMCs. The source of these receptors is a human donor in good health.

This chain links TRBV5-1 with TRBJ2-1, with 10 bases matching TRBD2. Germline V gives CDR1 SGHRS, CDR2 YFSETQ. The length of the CDR3 is 16 residues. The ends lost 0 bases at V and 4 bases at J; junction bases unmatched: 4. Written as DNA, the CDR3 is TGCGCCAGCAGCTTGGGGCTAGCGGGAGCTTACAATGAGCAGTTCTTC. Its protein product is CASSLGLAGAYNEQFF. The variable domain in full, completed from reference TRBV5-1 and TRBJ2-1, reads KAGVTQTPRYLIKTRGQQVTLSCSPISGHRSVSWYQQTPGQGLQFLFEYFSETQRNKGNFPGRFSGRQFSNSRSEMNVSTLELGDSALYLCASSLGLAGAYNEQFFGPGTRLTVL.

The rearrangement uses TRBV7-2 and TRBJ2-6, with a weak D call TRBD2 (7 bases). The V and J ends lost 0 bases and 4 bases respectively, with 16 bases between them. CDR3 length equals 18 residues. Germline CDR1 and CDR2: SGHTA and FQGNSA. CDR3 amino acids: CASSLARGRSGGANVLTF. The CDR3 DNA is TGTGCCAGCAGCTTAGCGCGGGGGCGATCGGGAGGGGCCAACGTCCTGACTTTC. Variable domain in full (rest from reference TRBV7-2 and TRBJ2-6): GAGVSQSPSNKVTEKGKDVELRCDPISGHTALYWYRQSLGQGLEFLIYFQGNSAPDKSGLPSDRFSAERTGGSVSTLTIQRTQQEDSAVYLCASSLARGRSGGANVLTFGAGSRLTVL.

This clonotype appeared once. V gene TRBV15 combines with J gene TRBJ1-2, with D tentatively TRBD1 (5 bases). Germline V gives CDR1 LNHNV, CDR2 YYDKDF (reference sequence). The V end was cut by 0 bases, the J end by 4 bases, with 6 bases between. This CDR3 is 13 amino acids long. CDR3 in amino acids: CATSRERGYGYTF. The CDR3 region has the DNA TGTGCCACCAGCAGAGAAAGGGGCTATGGCTACACCTTC.

This chain uses TRBV7-2 with TRBJ1-1; D is undetermined. Germline loops: CDR1 SGHTA, CDR2 FQGNSA. This CDR3 comprises 13 residues. Trimming stripped 5 bases from V and 5 bases from J, with 12 bases between. The CDR3: CASSPRRGTEAFF. The CDR3 DNA reads as TGTGCCAGCAGCCCCCGCAGAGGTACTGAAGCTTTCTTT.

The V gene is TRBV29-1, the J gene TRBJ2-7, with a tentative D call TRBD2 (6 bases). V gave up 0 bases and J gave up 7 bases, with 19 bases separating them. Germline V lookup: CDR1 SQVTM, CDR2 ANQGSEA. This CDR3 region has 15 residues. CDR3 DNA sequence: TGCAGCGTTGAAGATCTTCCCGGGGGTATTCGGGAGCAGTACTTC. Its translation: CSVEDLPGGIREQYF.

This clonotype showed up just once. The chain joins TRBV6-1 to TRBJ2-7; D might be TRBD1 (6 bases). The CDR3 has 14 amino acids. Germline loops: CDR1 MNHNS, CDR2 SASEGT. Trimming removed 4 bases at V and 2 bases at J, with 12 bases between. The CDR3 DNA reads as TGTGCCAGCAGTGGGACAGATGGAGCCTACGAGCAGTACTTC. This encodes CASSGTDGAYEQYF.

The V and J genes are TRBV29-1 and TRBJ1-1, with 7 bases that match TRBD1. Looked up from germline, CDR1 is SQVTM and CDR2 is ANQGSEA. The CDR3 contains 13 residues. The V gene end was trimmed by 7 bases and the J gene end by 0 bases; junction bases not matched to a gene: 5. CDR3 in amino acids: CSGSGTVNTEAFF. DNA for the CDR3: TGCAGCGGTTCCGGGACAGTGAACACTGAAGCTTTCTTT.

The chain recombines TRBV4-1 with TRBJ2-7; 9 bases fit TRBD2. V trimming: 4 bases; J trimming: 2 bases; junction bases outside the gene matches: 6. There are 15 residues in the CDR3. Germline loops: CDR1 MGHRA, CDR2 YSYEKL. The chain's CDR3 is CASSLGLARAYEQYF. The DNA for the CDR3 is TGCGCCAGCAGCCTCGGACTAGCGAGAGCCTACGAGCAGTACTTC.

This chain connects TRBV18 to TRBJ2-5; 8 bases line up with TRBD1. The CDR3 is made up of 15 amino acids. J lost 5 bases, V lost 0 bases, and 5 bases had no gene match. The germline CDR1 and CDR2 sequences are KGHSH and LQKENI. The CDR3 DNA follows: TGTGCCAGCTCACCACCGGGACAGGCTGTTGAGACCCAGTACTTC. This gives the protein CASSPPGQAVETQYF. The entire variable domain, with the rest obtained from reference TRBV18 and TRBJ2-5, is as follows: NAGVMQNPRHLVRRRGQEARLRCSPMKGHSHVYWYRQLPEEGLKFMVYLQKENIIDESGMPKERFSAEFPKEGPSILRIQQVVRGDSAAYFCASSPPGQAVETQYFGPGTRLLVL.

The chain joins TRBV15 to TRBJ2-3, with 7 positions matching TRBD2. Germline assignment: CDR1 LNHNV and CDR2 YYDKDF (reference sequence). The V gene end was trimmed by 6 bases and the J gene end by 1 base; junction bases not matched to a gene: 7. This CDR3 has 15 residues. The CDR3 DNA reads as TGTGCCACCAGGGGAATGCTAGCGGGCACAGATACGCAGTATTTT. Translating it yields CATRGMLAGTDTQYF.

The CDR3 nucleotides read TGTGCCAGCAGCCAACCTCCGGAACATGGGATGGGCATTATAACTGAAGCTTTCTTT. This encodes CASSQPPEHGMGIITEAFF. This chain links TRBV3-1 with TRBJ1-1; D not certain. Germline CDR1 and CDR2: LGHDT and YNNKEL (reference sequence). The CDR3 spans 19 residues. Trimming took 2 bases from V and 5 from J, leaving 27 bases between them.

V is TRBV5-1 and J is TRBJ2-6; D is uncertain. Germline values: CDR1 SGHRS, CDR2 YFSETQ. The CDR3 runs 17 residues. V was shortened by 0 bases and J by 0 bases, with 10 bases between the two germline ends. As DNA, the CDR3 is TGCGCCAGCAGCTTGGACGCAGCACCCTCTGGGGCCAACGTCCTGACTTTC. Its translation: CASSLDAAPSGANVLTF.

CDR3 coding DNA: TGCGCCAGCAGCCAAGGATGGCTAGCGGGAGTCTACGAGCAGTACTTC. Translation gives CASSQGWLAGVYEQYF. J is TRBJ2-7 and V is TRBV4-3; 10 nucleotides line up with TRBD2. This CDR3 has 16 residues. With 1 base clipped from V and 3 bases from J, the junction kept 6 bases outside the gene matches. Germline V gives CDR1 LGHNA, CDR2 YSLEER.

The J gene is TRBJ1-2, the V gene TRBV29-1, with D maybe TRBD1 (5 bases). V dropped 0 bases and J dropped 8 bases, with 13 bases sitting between them. The CDR3 loop spans 13 amino acids. The germline V gene has CDR1 SQVTM and CDR2 ANQGSEA. The CDR3 is CSVEEGGAKGYTF. In nucleotides, the CDR3 is TGCAGCGTTGAAGAGGGAGGGGCGAAGGGCTACACCTTC.

This clonotype came up once. The chain combines TRBV3-1 with TRBJ2-1, with 10 bases matching TRBD1. Losses at the gene ends were 3 bases for V and 9 bases for J; bases not matched to a gene: 11. The CDR3 extends over 16 amino acids. Germline assignment: CDR1 LGHDT and CDR2 YNNKEL (reference sequence). CDR3 in DNA: TGTGCCAGCAGCCATAAGTGGACAGGGGGAATTCTTGAGCAGTTCTTC. Protein sequence: CASSHKWTGGILEQFF.

This clonotype showed up just once. The chain is built from TRBV7-2 and TRBJ1-5, with 7 bases matching TRBD1. J was trimmed by 0 bases and V by 3 bases; bases with no gene match: 5. The CDR3 is 16 residues long. Looked up from germline, CDR1 is SGHTA and CDR2 is FQGNSA. Here the CDR3 DNA reads TGTGCCAGCAGCTTCCGGGACAGCGTTAGCAATCAGCCCCAGCATTTT. This encodes CASSFRDSVSNQPQHF.

In DNA form, the CDR3 reads TGCGCCAGCAGCTTGGAAGGGGGTGGCTACACCTTC. Protein product: CASSLEGGGYTF. The rearrangement joins TRBV5-1 to TRBJ1-2; a possible D gene is TRBD1 (6 bases). V lost 0 bases, J lost 7 bases, and 7 bases lay in between. This CDR3 region has 12 residues. Germline CDR1 SGHRS, CDR2 YFSETQ.

The chain employs TRBV20-1 and TRBJ1-5, with D hard to call. Germline CDR1 reads DFQATT; CDR2 reads SNEGSKA (reference sequence). V lost 6 bases and J lost 1, with 16 bases in between. The CDR3 has 15 amino acids. The CDR3 DNA reads TGCAGTGCACCCCTTCTGGGTATGAGCAATCAGCCCCAGCATTTT. It specifies CSAPLLGMSNQPQHF.

The count of this clonotype is one. The gene calls are TRBV20-1 and TRBJ2-2, with no clear D. The CDR3 loop spans 14 amino acids. Per the germline V gene, CDR1 is DFQATT and CDR2 is SNEGSKA (reference sequence). V was shortened by 3 bases and J by 1 base, with 9 bases between the two germline ends. The DNA of the CDR3 is TGCAGTGCTAGTTACACTGTGAACACCGGGGAGCTGTTTTTT. This encodes CSASYTVNTGELFF.

The chain combines TRBV15 with TRBJ1-1; D gene uncertain. This CDR3 comprises 13 residues. CDR1 is LNHNV, CDR2 YYDKDF, per germline (reference sequence). V shed 5 bases and J shed 1 base, with 8 bases lying between them. The CDR3: CATSYSKNTEAFF. Here the CDR3 DNA reads TGTGCCACCAGCTACAGTAAGAACACTGAAGCTTTCTTT.

The gene calls are TRBV7-2 and TRBJ2-1; D perhaps matches TRBD2 (5 bases). The CDR3 length is 13 residues. Germline assignment: CDR1 SGHTA and CDR2 FQGNSA. The V end lost 4 bases, the J end lost 5 bases, and 9 bases lay between the germline ends. The CDR3 loop is CASSSQRDNEQFF. The CDR3 DNA follows: TGTGCCAGCAGCTCCCAGAGGGACAATGAGCAGTTCTTC.

The rearrangement uses TRBV7-9 and TRBJ1-1; D remains ambiguous. This CDR3 spans 12 amino acids. Looked up from germline, CDR1 is SEHNR and CDR2 is FQNEAQ (reference sequence). Trimming stripped 5 bases from V and 3 bases from J, with 7 bases between. The CDR3 nucleotides read TGTGCCAGCAGCCACCGGGACACTGAAGCTTTCTTT. This sequence encodes CASSHRDTEAFF. Full variable domain (remainder filled in from reference TRBV7-9 and TRBJ1-1): DTGVSQNPRHKITKRGQNVTFRCDPISEHNRLYWYRQTLGQGPEFLTYFQNEAQLEKSRLLSDRFSAERPKGSFSTLEIQRTEQGDSAMYLCASSHRDTEAFFGQGTRLTVV.

This clonotype was counted once. The V gene is TRBV24-1, the J gene TRBJ1-1; 8 bases map to TRBD1. The germline CDR1 and CDR2 sequences are KGHDR and SFDVKD. Trimming at V came to 7 bases and at J to 4 bases, leaving 4 bases not matched to a gene. The CDR3 consists of 13 residues. This CDR3 reads CATRGQGSTEAFF. Written as DNA, the CDR3 is TGTGCCACCAGAGGACAGGGAAGCACTGAAGCTTTCTTT.

The chain links TRBV12-3 or TRBV12-4 to TRBJ1-5, with D possibly matching TRBD1 (6 bases). This CDR3 is built from 15 residues. V gave up 6 bases and J gave up 5 bases, with 17 bases separating them. The CDR3 DNA reads as TGTGCCAGCAGCCCGGGACAAGGAGGGTATCAGCCCCAGCATTTT. Translating gives CASSPGQGGYQPQHF.

This rearrangement joins TRBV10-3 to TRBJ2-7; a weak D match, TRBD1 (6 bases). V was trimmed by 0 bases and J by 2 bases, leaving 11 bases between them. CDR3 length: 15 residues. Germline assignment: CDR1 ENHRY and CDR2 SYGVKD. CDR3 coding DNA: TGTGCCATCAGTGAGTCAGGGGGAGAAACCTACGAGCAGTACTTC. As protein: CAISESGGETYEQYF.

The gene calls are TRBV29-1 and TRBJ1-2; D gene uncertain. The CDR3 is 18 residues long. With 5 bases removed from V and 4 bases from J, the gap between germline ends came to 29 bases. CDR1 and CDR2 from the germline V gene are SQVTM and ANQGSEA. CDR3 coding DNA: TGCAGCGTTCCCCTTAGAGAAGGTGGAGGCATACCCGGCTATGGCTACACCTTC. It codes for CSVPLREGGGIPGYGYTF.